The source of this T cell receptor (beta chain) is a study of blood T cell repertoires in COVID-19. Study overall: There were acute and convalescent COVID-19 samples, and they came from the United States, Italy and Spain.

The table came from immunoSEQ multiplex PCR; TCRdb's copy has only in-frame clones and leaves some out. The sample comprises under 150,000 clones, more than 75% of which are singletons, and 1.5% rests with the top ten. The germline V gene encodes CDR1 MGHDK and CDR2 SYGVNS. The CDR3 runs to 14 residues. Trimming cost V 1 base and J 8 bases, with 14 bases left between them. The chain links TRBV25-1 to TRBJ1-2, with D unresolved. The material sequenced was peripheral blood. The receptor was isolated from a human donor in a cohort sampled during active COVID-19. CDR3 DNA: TGTGCCAGCAGTGAATCAGGCCAAAGTCTGGGCTACACCTTC. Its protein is CASSESGQSLGYTF.